A single sample gave rise to the 26 T cell receptor beta chains below, sequenced in a study of cytomegalovirus exposure and HLA in healthy donors (TCRdb year 2017). The protocol used for the library was the immunoSEQ multiplex PCR assay. For the multiplex PCR, a mixture combining 60 forward primers for TCR Vbeta segments and 13 reverse primers for TCR Jbeta segments was used. Sourced from immuneACCESS, this table was stored by TCRdb with only in-frame sequences that have V and J called. A share of the clones is absent; for the studies checked, an unresolved V gene accounts for under half, and the remainder has no known explanation. The sample table holds roughly 160,000 clones, of which about four fifths were seen once. The ten largest clones represent 1% of the sample. The sequencing input was PBMCs. The receptors here all came from a woman between 45 and 65 years old in good health and CMV-seropositive.

J is TRBJ2-2 and V is TRBV19; 8 bases fit TRBD1. The CDR3 spans 14 residues. Per germline, CDR1 LNHDA and CDR2 SQIVND (reference sequence). V shed 7 bases and J 7 bases; nucleotides not matched to a gene: 8. The CDR3 DNA reads as TGTGCCAGTACTGGCGACAGGGGTGTCGGGGAGCTGTTTTTT. Protein sequence: CASTGDRGVGELFF.

The V gene is TRBV27, the J gene TRBJ2-3; D remains ambiguous. Germline V gene data show CDR1 as MNHEY and CDR2 as SMNVEV (reference sequence). V lost 5 bases to trimming and J lost 1 base, with 16 bases between them. The CDR3 extends over 16 amino acids. CDR3 protein: CASSALTGVGTDTQYF. In DNA, the CDR3 is TGTGCCAGCAGTGCCCTGACTGGAGTGGGCACAGATACGCAGTATTTT.

The chain joins TRBV28 to TRBJ1-2, with a possible D match to TRBD1 (5 bases). The CDR3 length is 15 residues. Germline V gives CDR1 MDHEN, CDR2 SYDVKM. V shed 2 bases and J shed 4 bases, with 14 bases lying between them. The CDR3 loop reads CASSLGGGSLYGYTF. The CDR3 DNA follows: TGTGCCAGCAGTTTAGGGGGGGGGTCACTCTATGGCTACACCTTC.

The chain links TRBV28 to TRBJ1-1; 9 bases are shared with TRBD1. Trimming cost V 5 bases and J 5 bases; bases outside gene matches: 15. From germline, CDR1 is MDHEN and CDR2 SYDVKM. There are 17 residues in the CDR3. The CDR3 reads CASSTPHPGTGKTEAFF. The CDR3 DNA sequence: TGTGCCAGCAGTACTCCCCATCCCGGGACAGGGAAAACTGAAGCTTTCTTT.

This clone occurred once. CDR3 coding DNA: TGTGCCAGTAGTCCTGGACAGTTGTCTGGGGCCAACGTCCTGACTTTC. It codes for CASSPGQLSGANVLTF. The gene calls are TRBV19 and TRBJ2-6, with D possibly TRBD1 on 6 matching bases. The V end was cut by 5 bases, the J end by 1 base, with 12 bases between. The CDR3 runs 16 residues. Germline loops: CDR1 LNHDA, CDR2 SQIVND (reference sequence). Full variable domain (missing parts from reference TRBV19 and TRBJ2-6): DGGITQSPKYLFRKEGQNVTLSCEQNLNHDAMYWYRQDPGQGLRLIYYSQIVNDFQKGDIAEGYSVSREKKESFPLTVTSAQKNPTAFYLCASSPGQLSGANVLTFGAGSRLTVL.

This chain joins TRBV7-2 and TRBJ2-3, with TRBD2 as a possible D gene (6 bases). The CDR3 contains 16 residues. Trimming pared 1 base from V and 4 bases from J, leaving 15 bases between. The V gene's germline CDR1 is SGHTA and CDR2 FQGNSA. CDR3 region: CASSLEGPTGADTQYF. The DNA for the CDR3 is TGTGCCAGCAGCTTAGAAGGCCCCACGGGGGCAGATACGCAGTATTTT.

This clone was observed a handful of times. One end of the junction does not line up with germline, which may come from a read error. This chain connects TRBV9 to TRBJ2-2, with 13 positions matching TRBD2. CDR3 length equals 18 residues. The germline V gene has CDR1 SGDLS and CDR2 YYNGEE. The DNA of the CDR3 is TGTGCCAGCAGCGTAATCTCCCCGGGACTAGCGGGACCCGGGGAGCTGCTTTTT. Protein sequence: CASSVISPGLAGPGELLF.

The J gene is TRBJ1-2, the V gene TRBV6-5, with D maybe TRBD1 (5 bases). Germline V gene sequence: CDR1 MNHEY, CDR2 SVGAGI. The V gene lost 2 bases and the J gene lost 5 bases, with 18 bases spanning the gap. CDR3 length: 16 residues. This CDR3 is CASSYRIVDSYYGYTF. As DNA, the CDR3 is TGTGCCAGCAGTTACCGGATCGTTGACAGTTATTATGGCTACACCTTC.

The chain uses TRBV21-1 and TRBJ1-5; the table calls TRBD1, which could not be checked here. TRBV21-1 is assigned pseudogene status. The CDR3 extends over 16 amino acids. The CDR3 sequence: CASSKATGDGNQPQHF. In DNA, the CDR3 is TGTGCCAGCAGCAAAGCAACAGGGGATGGCAATCAGCCCCAGCATTTT.

This chain uses TRBV18 with TRBJ2-2, with D perhaps TRBD1 (7 bases). The CDR3 sequence is 16 residues long. Trimming removed 2 bases from V and 4 bases from J, with 14 bases in between. Germline CDR1 is KGHSH and CDR2 is LQKENI. CDR3 sequence reads: CASSPNGGGSTGELFF. CDR3 coding DNA: TGTGCCAGCTCACCAAATGGAGGGGGCAGCACCGGGGAGCTGTTTTTT. Full variable domain (missing parts from reference TRBV18 and TRBJ2-2): NAGVMQNPRHLVRRRGQEARLRCSPMKGHSHVYWYRQLPEEGLKFMVYLQKENIIDESGMPKERFSAEFPKEGPSILRIQQVVRGDSAAYFCASSPNGGGSTGELFFGEGSRLTVL.

The chain carries TRBV7-2 and TRBJ1-4, with TRBD1 matching 11 bases. J gave up 8 bases and V 5 bases, and 4 bases lay outside the gene matches. Looked up from germline, CDR1 is SGHTA and CDR2 is FQGNSA. The CDR3 is 14 amino acids. The CDR3 nucleotides are TGTGCCAGCAGCCGGGACAGGGGGAAGGAAAAACTGTTTTTT. It translates to CASSRDRGKEKLFF.

With regard to this clone: Distinct nucleotide sequences in the sample also encode this CDR3. The chain is built from TRBV7-9 and TRBJ1-4, with a possible D match to TRBD1 (5 bases). The V end was cut by 3 bases, the J end by 7 bases, with 12 bases between. The germline V gene encodes CDR1 SEHNR and CDR2 FQNEAQ (reference sequence). This CDR3 region has 14 residues. CDR3 sequence (DNA): TGTGCCAGCAGCTTCGGGCAGGGCGGTGAAAAACTGTTTTTT. Protein sequence: CASSFGQGGEKLFF.

The V gene is TRBV7-2, the J gene TRBJ2-1, with 8 bases that match TRBD1. After removal of 4 bases from V and 8 bases from J, the junction contained 19 bases not matched to a gene. Germline lookup yields CDR1 SGHTA and CDR2 FQGNSA. This CDR3 contains 18 residues. The CDR3 nucleotides read TGTGCCAGCAGCTCTGGACAGGGTCCGATCCGGGGAACGGATGAGCAGTTCTTC. Its translation is CASSSGQGPIRGTDEQFF.

This clone was counted between two and nine times. The gene calls are TRBV19 and TRBJ2-1, with 7 bases identical to TRBD2. The CDR3 is made up of 16 amino acids. V was pared by 2 bases and J by 5 bases, with 9 bases of the junction left unmatched. Germline-derived CDR1 and CDR2 are LNHDA and SQIVND (reference sequence). CDR3 nucleotide sequence: TGTGCCAGTAGTATAAACGTTCGAGCGGGGAACAATGAGCAGTTCTTC. The encoded protein is CASSINVRAGNNEQFF.

The genes are TRBV6-5 and TRBJ1-1; a weak D match, TRBD1 (5 bases). Trimming took 5 bases from V and 5 from J, leaving 15 bases between them. The CDR3 covers 14 residues. The germline CDR1 and CDR2 sequences are MNHEY and SVGAGI. The CDR3 is CASSRTVGGTEAFF. CDR3 bases: TGTGCCAGCAGTCGCACTGTCGGGGGTACTGAAGCTTTCTTT.

This clone was seen just once. V gene TRBV2 combines with J gene TRBJ1-4; 11 nucleotides match TRBD1. The CDR3 contains 15 residues. Germline V gene sequence: CDR1 SNHLY, CDR2 FYNNEI. J was trimmed by 5 bases and V by 4 bases; bases with no gene match: 3. The CDR3 DNA follows: TGTGCCAGCAGTGCTGGGACAGGGGGGAATGAAAAACTGTTTTTT. This codes for CASSAGTGGNEKLFF.

This sequence joins TRBV5-6 and TRBJ2-1; D unclear. From germline, CDR1 is SGHDT and CDR2 YYEEEE. The CDR3 runs to 15 residues. V was pared by 2 bases and J by 0 bases, with 9 bases between. This CDR3 reads CASSLRPSSYNEQFF. Here the CDR3 DNA reads TGTGCCAGCAGCTTAAGGCCTAGCTCCTACAATGAGCAGTTCTTC.

The rearrangement joins TRBV28 to TRBJ1-2; TRBD1 agrees at 8 bases. The germline V gene has CDR1 MDHEN and CDR2 SYDVKM. The CDR3 covers 14 residues. V shed 6 bases, J shed 7 bases, and the junction held 10 bases outside the gene matches. The CDR3 sequence is CASRSDRGRVGYTF. DNA of the CDR3: TGTGCCAGCAGATCTGACAGGGGACGGGTTGGCTACACCTTC.

The chain recombines TRBV7-2 with TRBJ2-5; 11 bases are a match to TRBD2. The CDR3 covers 15 residues. The V gene end was trimmed by 2 bases and the J gene end by 5 bases; junction bases not matched to a gene: 4. Germline values: CDR1 SGHTA, CDR2 FQGNSA. CDR3 sequence (DNA): TGTGCCAGCAGCTTACTAGCGGGAGGCTGGGAGACCCAGTACTTC. Translating it yields CASSLLAGGWETQYF. The full variable domain, in which reference TRBV7-2 and TRBJ2-5 provide the parts outside the CDR3, is GAGVSQSPSNKVTEKGKDVELRCDPISGHTALYWYRQSLGQGLEFLIYFQGNSAPDKSGLPSDRFSAERTGGSVSTLTIQRTQQEDSAVYLCASSLLAGGWETQYFGPGTRLLVL.

V is TRBV28 and J is TRBJ1-5; a possible D gene is TRBD1 (5 bases). The CDR3 is 14 residues long. Germline V gene sequence: CDR1 MDHEN, CDR2 SYDVKM. V shed 3 bases and J shed 4 bases, with 10 bases lying between them. The CDR3 DNA follows: TGTGCCAGCAGTTTGCTCCAGGGAAATCAGCCCCAGCATTTT. As protein: CASSLLQGNQPQHF.

The chain recombines TRBV7-2 with TRBJ2-1; 7 nucleotides match TRBD1. This CDR3 comprises 16 residues. Trimming removed 3 bases from V and 3 bases from J; junction bases left unmatched: 8. Germline-derived CDR1 and CDR2 are SGHTA and FQGNSA. The CDR3 loop reads CASSFTWGQSYNEQFF. The CDR3 coding sequence is TGTGCCAGCAGCTTCACGTGGGGACAGAGCTACAATGAGCAGTTCTTC.

In this sample, this clone turned up once. The rearrangement joins TRBV28 to TRBJ1-2; 10 positions agree with TRBD1. This CDR3 is built from 14 residues. CDR1 and CDR2 from the germline V gene are MDHEN and SYDVKM. The V and J ends lost 9 bases and 4 bases, in that order; junction bases with no gene match: 8. The CDR3 DNA follows: TGTGCCAGTCTCCGGGACAGGGGCCTCTATGGCTACACCTTC. This gives the protein CASLRDRGLYGYTF.

There are a few counts of this clone. CDR3 loop: CASRPGDRGLGTEAFF. CDR3 nucleotides: TGTGCCAGCAGGCCGGGGGACAGGGGGCTGGGCACTGAAGCTTTCTTT. The rearrangement uses TRBV11-3 and TRBJ1-1; the match to TRBD1 covers 12 bases. The CDR3 runs 16 residues. V was pared by 6 bases and J by 4 bases, with 9 bases of the junction left unmatched. The germline gives CDR1 SGHNT, CDR2 YENEEA.

The CDR3 DNA sequence: TGTGCCAGCAGCTTAGGGTCACCTACCACAGATACGCAGTATTTT. Translated, it gives CASSLGSPTTDTQYF. This chain joins TRBV7-9 and TRBJ2-3; D gene ambiguous. The CDR3 consists of 15 residues. Germline V gene lookup returns CDR1 SEHNR and CDR2 FQNEAQ (reference sequence). With 1 base removed from V and 2 bases from J, the gap between germline ends came to 10 bases.

This clone was detected only a few times. The gene calls are TRBV5-1 and TRBJ2-1; 9 bases fit TRBD1. The ends lost 2 bases at V and 6 bases at J; junction bases unmatched: 6. Germline CDR1 reads SGHRS; CDR2 reads YFSETQ. CDR3 length: 15 residues. CDR3 DNA sequence: TGCGCCAGCAGCTTTACAGGGGGCGGGGGCAATGAGCAGTTCTTC. Translation: CASSFTGGGGNEQFF.

The chain joins TRBV7-8 to TRBJ2-7; tentatively, D is TRBD2 (5 bases). This CDR3 comprises 14 residues. With 1 base removed from V and 3 bases from J, the gap between germline ends came to 10 bases. The germline V gene has CDR1 SGHVS and CDR2 FQNEAQ. CDR3 protein: CASSLESGNYEQYF. CDR3 sequence (DNA): TGTGCCAGCAGCTTAGAGAGCGGAAACTACGAGCAGTACTTC. The complete variable domain, with remaining parts taken from reference TRBV7-8 and TRBJ2-7, reads GAGVSQSPRYKVAKRGQDVALRCDPISGHVSLFWYQQALGQGPEFLTYFQNEAQLDKSGLPSDRFFAERPEGSVSTLKIQRTQQEDSAVYLCASSLESGNYEQYFGPGTRLTVT.